A selection of T cell receptor beta chains follows, all from one sample in a study of OX40 agonist ivuxolimab in advanced cancers. Assay: immunoSEQ multiplex PCR; the TCRdb copy retains only in-frame clones and omits some. This table holds some 60,000 clones, about 86% found once. The sequences come from CD4+ or CD8+ T cells sorted from blood, collected in a trial of the OX40 agonist ivuxolimab. Receptors were obtained from an adult with an advanced solid tumor such as melanoma, head and neck, liver or kidney cancer. Each CDR3 is given without its conserved first and last residue.

v_call,cdr3_aa
TRBV28,ASSSQGAVATNEKLF
TRBV12-5,ASGWGTGTNTEAF
TRBV11-3,ASSYRQGGNSPLH
TRBV7-6,ASSLGLGPPDTEAF
TRBV5-4,ASSLGGAGNEQY
TRBV11-3,ASSFGGHDYEQY
TRBV25-1,ASRRQGMSPGQY
TRBV6-1,ASSARQGLRAKNIQY
TRBV2,ASSGVRDRWQPQH
TRBV5-1,ASSFRDRGLNTEAF
TRBV7-9,ASSLGQLVNQPQH
TRBV18,ASSPPAGLVSHEQF
TRBV4-3,ASSPGRQGVYGYT
TRBV4-2,ASSQEGPRASTDTQY
TRBV2,ASSERVANTEAF
TRBV5-1,ASSSPTGMETQY
TRBV15,ATSRTAPRQPNQPQH
TRBV9,ASSVGVGGNTEAF
TRBV15,ATSRGPSENYGYT
TRBV4-2,ASSQEQGGTEAF
TRBV6-5,ASSYSPATDTQY
TRBV5-8,ASSLKDRGLGTQY
TRBV7-8,ASSLSGGDETQY
TRBV7-2,ASSPFSIGGTEAF
TRBV7-6,ASSLSGRDYGYT
TRBV5-1,ASSLSASFSYEQY
TRBV2,ASSLGKLF
TRBV7-3,ASSSYRDSNQPQH
TRBV6-5,ASTPGRDYEQY
TRBV4-1,ASSQTYGTGAGKTQY
TRBV30,AWSPGTEVGF
TRBV7-9,ASSLGATNEKLF
TRBV2,ASSGEGGSYGYT
TRBV19,ASSIGGNTIY
TRBV28,ASSLRRAGNQPQH
TRBV2,ASREDPVQETQY
TRBV5-6,ASSLGQGRWTGELF
TRBV19,ASTLAPTTSHTQY
TRBV27,ASSFGAGLEQY
TRBV7-3,ASSLQGATNTGELF
TRBV30,AWKVPLPGGNTIY
TRBV27,ASSLSEGNGYT
TRBV5-1,ASSLDSSGGAIGTGELF
TRBV5-1,ASSLGGLGPYEQY
TRBV7-7,ASSPMTGNTGELF
TRBV7-8,ASSVGTATEAF
TRBV11-2,ASSTGPGETQY
TRBV28,ASSLGRSGYT
TRBV4-2,ASSQEGGVNTGELF
TRBV7-2,ASSPTTDTQY
TRBV19,ATRAGTAQGLYGYT
TRBV6-5,ASRQGAKKLF
TRBV7-2,ASSFYETEEGYT
TRBV6-6,ASSDRAEAF
TRBV4-2,ASSQVFTEAF
TRBV2,ASRGDSNLNTEAF
TRBV6-5,ASSPFGQVGNTIY
TRBV9,ASSVATGVPINEQF
TRBV19,ASNLGSGSPLH
TRBV5-4,ASSNPLRQAYGYT